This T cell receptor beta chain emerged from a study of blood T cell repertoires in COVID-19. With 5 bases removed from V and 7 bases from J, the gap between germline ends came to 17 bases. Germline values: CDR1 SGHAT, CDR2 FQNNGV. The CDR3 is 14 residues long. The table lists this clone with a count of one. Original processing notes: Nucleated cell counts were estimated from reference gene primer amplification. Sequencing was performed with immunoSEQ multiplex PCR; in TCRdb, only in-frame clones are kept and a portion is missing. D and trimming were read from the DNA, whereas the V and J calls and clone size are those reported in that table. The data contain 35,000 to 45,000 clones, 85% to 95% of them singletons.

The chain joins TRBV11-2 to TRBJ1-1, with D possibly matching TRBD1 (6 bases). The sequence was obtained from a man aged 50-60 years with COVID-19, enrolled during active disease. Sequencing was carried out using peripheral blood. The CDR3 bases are TGTGCCAGCAGCCTAAGACAGGACCGAGATGAAGCTTTCTTT. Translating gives CASSLRQDRDEAFF.